This T cell receptor beta chain was identified in a study of blood T cell repertoires in COVID-19 (dated by TCRdb to 2020 to 2022). Turning to the overall study: Samples from collaborators originated in the United States, Italy and Spain and spanned both the acute and convalescent phases of COVID-19. The samples were drawn from two sources: the first 160 participants of the ongoing ImmuneRACE study, and 1,000 to 1,500 subjects contributed by 6 global collaborators. Where available, HLA class I and class II types were obtained from metadata supplied by the sample provider rather than from assay-based typing. The repertoires were released in a freely available public database intended as a resource for research on the immune response to SARS-CoV-2. The material from the prospective study consisted of cDNA or gDNA derived from T cells, B-cell-depleted T cells, or PBMCs. Deeply sampled blood TCRbeta repertoires from subjects exposed to, actively infected with, or recovered from COVID-19 were included in the dataset. The sample metadata nearly always contained a de-identified subject ID, COVID-19 status, age in years and sex.

The collaborating institutions used their own protocols to collect whole blood in K2EDTA tubes. For TCRbeta analysis, collaborators shipped samples as frozen whole blood, isolated PBMCs, or DNA extracted from either of those sample types. Based on the germline V gene, the CDR1 and CDR2 sequences are SNHLY and FYNNEI. The CDR3, cysteine through phenylalanine, is 14 amino acids long. The sequence is cut down to CDR3 DNA, 42 bases in frame from base 1. V and J are truncated by 1 base and 5 bases respectively, leaving an intervening sequence of 10 bases. As for this clone: Its antigen is not yet known. No qualities accompany the bases; no much larger clone lies one base away.

The immunoSEQ Assay, a bias-controlled multiplex PCR, was used to amplify TCRbeta CDR3 regions from genomic DNA. The published analysis was carried out like this. Within the assay, amplification of reference gene primers was used to estimate how many nucleated cells each sample contained. To quantify the absolute abundance of each unique TCRbeta CDR3 rearrangement, sequence reads were collapsed and filtered. For each sample, productive Simpson clonality was calculated as the square root of Simpson's diversity index across productive rearrangements. Sourced from immuneACCESS, this table was stored by TCRdb with only in-frame sequences that have V and J called. A share of the clones is absent; for the studies checked, an unresolved V gene accounts for under half, and the remainder has no known explanation. From that table come the V and J calls and clone size; the DNA was used to work out D and trimming. The sample table lists approximately 100,000 clones, 90% to 95% of them with a count of one. 0.85% to 1% of the sample goes to the ten largest clones.

Broader findings and caveats from the paper: The quantity of clinical and demographic metadata differed by source and by participant and was supplied without curation.

The source material was peripheral blood. This receptor chain uses TRBV2 and TRBJ2-3; a tentative D call is TRBD2 (5 bases match). The receptor's source is a man between 60 and 70 years old with acute or convalescent COVID-19. The nucleotide sequence is given as TGTGCCAGCAGTGAAGTAGCGTCTGGAGATACGCAGTATTTT. Translated, this gives CASSEVASGDTQYF.